This T cell receptor (beta chain) originates from a study of ipilimumab plus nivolumab after autologous stem cell transplantation. Profiled with immunoSEQ multiplex PCR; TCRdb holds only in-frame clones, not every one. The repertoire holds 20,000 to 25,000 clones, with 77% as singletons. Trimming took 4 bases from V and 5 from J, leaving 7 bases between them. This CDR3 spans 12 amino acids. CDR1 and CDR2 from the germline V gene are LGHNA and YNFKEQ. The sequencing here drew on PBMCs, taken in a trial of ipilimumab plus nivolumab as post-transplant consolidation. The rearrangement joins TRBV4-2 to TRBJ2-3; D unclear. The sequence derives from a male donor with diffuse large B-cell lymphoma. The CDR3 region is CASSPRRDTQYF. The CDR3 DNA is TGTGCCAGCAGCCCCCGGCGAGATACGCAGTATTTT.